This entry lists 20 T cell receptor beta chains sequenced from one sample in a study of human T cells and chemical hapten exposure. Time point reported: healthy volunteer bleed at 2 weeks. RNA extraction used unfractionated whole blood as the source of total RNA. TCRdb analysed the RACE reads with MiXCR anew, one entry per CDR3 protein. The sample lists roughly 100,000 distinct CDR3 sequences; about 8.7% were seen once. The sequenced sample consisted of whole blood. Receptors originate from a female donor in good health. Some clones in this sample may be carry-over from other donors' samples.

Ten or more counts support this clonotype. This chain links TRBV28 with TRBJ2-1, with D uncertain. The CDR3 sequence is 11 residues long. The V gene's germline CDR1 is MDHEN and CDR2 SYDVKM. Trimming took 6 bases from V and 8 from J, leaving 8 bases between them. The CDR3 sequence: CASSSTDEQFF. Written as DNA, the CDR3 is TGTGCCAGCAGCTCCACCGATGAGCAGTTCTTC.

Many counts were recorded for this clonotype. The chain combines TRBV6-1 with TRBJ2-6; D call uncertain. Trimming pared 2 bases from V and 0 bases from J, leaving 5 bases between. The V gene's germline CDR1 is MNHNS and CDR2 SASEGT. CDR3 length: 15 residues. The DNA for the CDR3 is TGTGCCAGCAGTGAACGTCTCTCTGGGGCCAACGTCCTGACTTTC. It is translated as CASSERLSGANVLTF.

The chain combines TRBV19 with TRBJ1-4, with a tentative D call TRBD1 (5 bases). This CDR3 has 14 amino acids. From germline, CDR1 is LNHDA and CDR2 SQIVND (reference sequence). V gave up 3 bases and J gave up 6 bases, with 11 bases separating them. The CDR3 here is CASSMAGGDEKLFF. CDR3 nucleotide sequence: TGTGCCAGTAGTATGGCTGGAGGGGATGAAAAACTGTTTTTT. Together with reference TRBV19 and TRBJ1-4, the CDR3 gives the full variable domain: DGGITQSPKYLFRKEGQNVTLSCEQNLNHDAMYWYRQDPGQGLRLIYYSQIVNDFQKGDIAEGYSVSREKKESFPLTVTSAQKNPTAFYLCASSMAGGDEKLFFGSGTQLSVL.

V and J are TRBV25-1 and TRBJ1-3; 9 bases are a match to TRBD1. CDR1 MGHDK and CDR2 SYGVNS come from the germline V gene. V was clipped by 3 bases and J by 8 bases; unmatched bases: 8. This CDR3 region has 15 residues. CDR3 sequence reads: CASSDDLQGADTIYF. The CDR3 coding sequence is TGTGCCAGCAGTGACGACTTACAGGGGGCGGACACCATATATTTT.

The rearrangement links TRBV5-1 to TRBJ2-7; tentative D call: TRBD1 (6 bases). V dropped 0 bases and J dropped 4 bases, with 17 bases sitting between them. The CDR3 contains 16 residues. Looked up from germline, CDR1 is SGHRS and CDR2 is YFSETQ. The CDR3 DNA reads TGCGCCAGCAGCTTGGAGCACGGGACACTGCTATACGAGCAGTACTTC. Translation: CASSLEHGTLLYEQYF.

The chain carries TRBV29-1 and TRBJ2-7; 7 bases map to TRBD1. With 6 bases clipped from V and 2 bases from J, the junction kept 10 bases outside the gene matches. CDR1 is SQVTM and CDR2 is ANQGSEA in the germline V gene. This CDR3 contains 14 residues. The CDR3 nucleotides are TGCAGCGTATTGGAAGGTGGGACAGCCTACGAGCAGTACTTC. This codes for CSVLEGGTAYEQYF.

This chain uses TRBV5-1 with TRBJ2-7, with TRBD1 matching over 12 bases. V was clipped by 3 bases and J by 7 bases; unmatched bases: 11. The V gene's germline CDR1 is SGHRS and CDR2 YFSETQ. The CDR3 is 16 amino acids. CDR3 sequence reads: CASSSSGTGGQREQYF. The CDR3 nucleotides are TGCGCCAGCAGCTCCTCCGGGACAGGGGGCCAAAGGGAGCAGTACTTC.

This clonotype occurred many times. The chain employs TRBV2 and TRBJ2-1; D unclear. V gave up 1 base and J gave up 6 bases, with 19 bases separating them. This CDR3 region has 17 residues. Looked up from germline, CDR1 is SNHLY and CDR2 is FYNNEI. CDR3 sequence reads: CASSEVLGLHTANEQFF. The CDR3 DNA follows: TGTGCCAGCAGTGAAGTCCTTGGCCTTCATACCGCCAATGAGCAGTTCTTC.

V is TRBV27 and J is TRBJ2-7; possible D gene TRBD2, 6 bases. CDR3 size: 14 residues. CDR1 MNHEY and CDR2 SMNVEV come from the germline V gene (reference sequence). V gave up 4 bases and J gave up 1 base, with 11 bases separating them. CDR3: CASSSPGLSYEQYF. The CDR3 DNA reads TGTGCCAGCAGTTCCCCGGGACTGTCCTACGAGCAGTACTTC.

The chain has TRBV20-1 and TRBJ1-6; tentative D call: TRBD1 (5 bases). This CDR3 has 15 amino acids. Germline V lookup: CDR1 DFQATT, CDR2 SNEGSKA (reference sequence). V lost 4 bases to trimming and J lost 0 bases, with 10 bases between them. In DNA form, the CDR3 reads TGCAGTGCTAACGACGGGGGCTCCTATAATTCACCCCTCCACTTT. As protein: CSANDGGSYNSPLHF.

There are many counts of this clonotype. This sequence joins TRBV29-1 and TRBJ1-2, with D hard to call. The germline CDR1 and CDR2 sequences are SQVTM and ANQGSEA. The CDR3 has 16 residues. Trimming pared 6 bases from V and 0 bases from J, leaving 20 bases between. The CDR3 region has the DNA TGCAGCGTGAACATTCAGGACCCTCAAGCTAACTATGGCTACACCTTC. Translating gives CSVNIQDPQANYGYTF.

There are many counts of this clonotype. The chain joins TRBV6-1 to TRBJ2-1; TRBD2 matches at 10 bases. J gave up 5 bases and V 0 bases, and 10 bases lay outside the gene matches. This CDR3 has 18 amino acids. CDR1 is MNHNS, CDR2 SASEGT, per germline. The CDR3 bases are TGTGCCAGCAGTGAAGCGCGTTTCGGGACTAGCGATCACAATGAGCAGTTCTTC. Translated: CASSEARFGTSDHNEQFF.

This clonotype was picked up many times. J is TRBJ2-3 and V is TRBV6-5, with 7 bases fitting TRBD1. The CDR3 covers 15 residues. The germline gives CDR1 MNHEY, CDR2 SVGAGI. The V gene end was trimmed by 5 bases and the J gene end by 2 bases; junction bases not matched to a gene: 7. The CDR3 DNA reads as TGTGCCAGCAGTCCGGGACAGATACTCACAGATACGCAGTATTTT. Residues: CASSPGQILTDTQYF.

The V and J genes are TRBV6-2 or TRBV6-3 and TRBJ1-1, with D maybe TRBD1 (5 bases). V was pared by 6 bases and J by 4 bases, with 12 bases between. Germline V gives CDR1 MNHEY, CDR2 SVGEGT. CDR3 length: 13 amino acids. The CDR3 spells CASRTGGGTEAFF. The CDR3 DNA sequence: TGTGCCAGCAGGACGGGGGGGGGCACTGAAGCTTTCTTT.

This clonotype appeared many times. The chain is built from TRBV28 and TRBJ2-1; D is unclear. Germline CDR1 and CDR2: MDHEN and SYDVKM. Trimming cost V 2 bases and J 9 bases, with 5 bases left between them. CDR3 length: 11 residues. The DNA for the CDR3 is TGTGCCAGCAGTTTACGTGGTGAGCAGTTCTTC. This translates into CASSLRGEQFF.

This clonotype was observed a handful of times. J is TRBJ1-3 and V is TRBV6-1; tentatively, D is TRBD1 (6 bases). This CDR3 is built from 15 residues. Germline loops: CDR1 MNHNS, CDR2 SASEGT. V was cut by 5 bases and J by 4 bases, with 15 bases left in between. In DNA form, the CDR3 reads TGTGCCAGCAGTCCCGCAGGGGCGAGCGGAAACACCATATATTTT. Translation gives CASSPAGASGNTIYF.

Here the CDR3 reads CASSQEETSNTEAFF. CDR3 in DNA: TGTGCCAGCAGCCAAGAGGAGACCTCGAACACTGAAGCTTTCTTT. J is TRBJ1-1 and V is TRBV4-2; D is ambiguous. This CDR3 region has 15 residues. Germline lookup yields CDR1 LGHNA and CDR2 YNFKEQ. The V end lost 0 bases, the J end lost 1 base, and 9 bases lay between the germline ends.

This chain links TRBV2 with TRBJ1-5, with TRBD1 matching over 10 bases. CDR1 is SNHLY and CDR2 is FYNNEI in the germline V gene. The ends lost 6 bases at V and 0 bases at J; junction bases unmatched: 2. The CDR3 extends over 15 amino acids. The chain's CDR3 is CASRGDRGSNQPQHF. Here the CDR3 DNA reads TGTGCCAGCAGGGGGGACAGGGGTAGCAATCAGCCCCAGCATTTT. Based on the CDR3 plus reference TRBV2 and TRBJ1-5, the full variable domain is EPEVTQTPSHQVTQMGQEVILRCVPISNHLYFYWYRQILGQKVEFLVSFYNNEISEKSEIFDDQFSVERPDGSNFTLKIRSTKLEDSAMYFCASRGDRGSNQPQHFGDGTRLSIL.

This clonotype was seen ten or more times. The chain recombines TRBV5-1 with TRBJ1-1; no reliable D call. The ends were cut back, 1 base at V and 7 bases at J, with 14 bases in the middle. Germline assignment: CDR1 SGHRS and CDR2 YFSETQ. The CDR3 consists of 14 residues. CDR3 DNA sequence: TGCGCCAGCAGCTTGCTTGAGGGATGGGTTGAAGCTTTCTTT. Translating gives CASSLLEGWVEAFF.

The CDR3, as DNA: TGTGCCAGCAGTGACTCCAGGGGAACAGATACGCAGTATTTT. Residues: CASSDSRGTDTQYF. The chain has TRBV6-4 and TRBJ2-3, with D possibly TRBD1 on 6 matching bases. This CDR3 is 14 amino acids long. Trimming took 0 bases from V and 3 from J, leaving 7 bases between them. CDR1 and CDR2 (germline): MRHNA, SNTAGT.